This T cell receptor beta chain came from a study of neurological immune-mediated disorders. This clonotype was counted only a few times. This may be a read error: a much more frequent sequence differs by one nucleotide. Germline CDR1 is SQVTM and CDR2 is ANQGSEA. The CDR3 covers 13 residues. Trimming cost V 7 bases and J 0 bases, with 11 bases left between them. TCRdb reanalysed the 5' RACE reads using MiXCR and keeps one entry per CDR3 protein. The sample has about 66,000 distinct CDR3 sequences; roughly 3.2% are singletons. The rearrangement uses TRBV29-1 and TRBJ2-3, with D hard to call. This TCR derives from a man aged 40-49 years with multiple sclerosis. Sequencing was done on a sample of PBMCs. Written as DNA, the CDR3 is TGCAGCGACACCACTGGCAGCACAGATACGCAGTATTTT. It specifies CSDTTGSTDTQYF.